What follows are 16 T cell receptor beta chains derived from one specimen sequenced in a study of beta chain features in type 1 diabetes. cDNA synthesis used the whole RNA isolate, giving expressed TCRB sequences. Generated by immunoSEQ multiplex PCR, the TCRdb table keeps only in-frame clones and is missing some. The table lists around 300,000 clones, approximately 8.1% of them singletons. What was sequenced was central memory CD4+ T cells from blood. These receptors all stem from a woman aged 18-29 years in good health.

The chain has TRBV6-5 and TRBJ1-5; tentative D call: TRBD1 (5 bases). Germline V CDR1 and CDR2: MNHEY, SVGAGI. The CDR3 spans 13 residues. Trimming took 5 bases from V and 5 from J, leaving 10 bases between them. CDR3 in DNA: TGTGCCAGCAGTGCAGGGTCACATCAGCCCCAGCATTTT. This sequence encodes CASSAGSHQPQHF.

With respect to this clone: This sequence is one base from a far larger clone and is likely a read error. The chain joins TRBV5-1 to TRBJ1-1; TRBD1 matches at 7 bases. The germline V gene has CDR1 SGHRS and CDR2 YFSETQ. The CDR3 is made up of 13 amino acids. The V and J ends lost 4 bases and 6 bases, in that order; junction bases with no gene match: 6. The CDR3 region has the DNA TGCGCCAGCAGCGTGGACAGGATGTCTGAAGCTTTCTTT. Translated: CASSVDRMSEAFF.

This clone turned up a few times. CDR3 sequence reads: CASSSRKGGYTF. The CDR3 nucleotides are TGTGCCAGCAGCTCCAGGAAGGGTGGCTACACCTTC. This chain uses TRBV7-2 with TRBJ1-2; D is undetermined. Germline V gives CDR1 SGHTA, CDR2 FQGNSA. The CDR3 has 12 residues. Trimming took off 4 bases at V and 7 bases at J, with 10 bases between the two ends.

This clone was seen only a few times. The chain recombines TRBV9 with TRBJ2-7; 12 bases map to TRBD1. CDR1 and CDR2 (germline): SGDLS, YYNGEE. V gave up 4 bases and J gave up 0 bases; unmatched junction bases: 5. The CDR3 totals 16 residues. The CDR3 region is CASSPGTGGPSYEQYV. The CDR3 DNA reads TGTGCCAGCAGCCCCGGGACAGGGGGCCCCTCCTACGAGCAGTACGTC.

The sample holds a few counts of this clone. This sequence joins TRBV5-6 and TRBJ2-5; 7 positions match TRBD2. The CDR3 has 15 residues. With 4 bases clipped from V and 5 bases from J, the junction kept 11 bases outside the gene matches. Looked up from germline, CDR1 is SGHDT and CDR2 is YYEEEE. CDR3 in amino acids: CASSPNGRLGETQYF. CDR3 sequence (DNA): TGTGCCAGCAGCCCGAACGGGAGGTTGGGGGAGACCCAGTACTTC.

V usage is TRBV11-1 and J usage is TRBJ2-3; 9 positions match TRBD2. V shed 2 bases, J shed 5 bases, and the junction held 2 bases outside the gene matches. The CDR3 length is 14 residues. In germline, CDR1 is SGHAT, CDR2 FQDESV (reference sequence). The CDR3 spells CASSLIAGEDTQYF. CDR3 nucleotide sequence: TGTGCCAGCAGCTTAATAGCGGGAGAAGATACGCAGTATTTT.

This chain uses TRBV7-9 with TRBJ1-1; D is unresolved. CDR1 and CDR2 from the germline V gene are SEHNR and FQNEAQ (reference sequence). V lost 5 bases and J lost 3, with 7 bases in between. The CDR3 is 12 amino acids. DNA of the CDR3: TGTGCCAGCAGCGAGGAGGACACTGAAGCTTTCTTT. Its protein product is CASSEEDTEAFF.

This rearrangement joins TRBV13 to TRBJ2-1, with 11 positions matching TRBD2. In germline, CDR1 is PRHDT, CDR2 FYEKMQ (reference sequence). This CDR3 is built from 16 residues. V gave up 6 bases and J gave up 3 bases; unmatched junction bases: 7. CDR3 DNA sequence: TGTGCCAGCAGGAGAGGACTAGCGGGCCACTACAATGAGCAGTTCTTC. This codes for CASRRGLAGHYNEQFF.

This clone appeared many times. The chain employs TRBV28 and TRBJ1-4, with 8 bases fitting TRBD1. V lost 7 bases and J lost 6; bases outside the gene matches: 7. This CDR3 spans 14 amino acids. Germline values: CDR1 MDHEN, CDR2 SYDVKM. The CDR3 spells CASIKSGGDEKLFF. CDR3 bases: TGTGCCAGCATTAAGTCAGGGGGCGATGAAAAACTGTTTTTT.

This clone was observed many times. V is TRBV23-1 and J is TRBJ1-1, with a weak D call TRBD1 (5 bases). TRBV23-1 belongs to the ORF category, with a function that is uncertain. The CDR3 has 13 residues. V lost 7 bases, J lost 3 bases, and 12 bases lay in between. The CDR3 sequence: CASNPGPHTEAFF. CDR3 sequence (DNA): TGCGCCAGCAATCCGGGGCCCCACACTGAAGCTTTCTTT.

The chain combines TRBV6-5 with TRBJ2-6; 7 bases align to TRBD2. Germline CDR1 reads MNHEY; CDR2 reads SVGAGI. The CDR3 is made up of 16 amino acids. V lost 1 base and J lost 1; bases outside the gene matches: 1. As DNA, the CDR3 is TGTGCCAGCAGTTACTTCGGGAGGTCTGGGGCCAACGTCCTGACTTTC. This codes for CASSYFGRSGANVLTF.

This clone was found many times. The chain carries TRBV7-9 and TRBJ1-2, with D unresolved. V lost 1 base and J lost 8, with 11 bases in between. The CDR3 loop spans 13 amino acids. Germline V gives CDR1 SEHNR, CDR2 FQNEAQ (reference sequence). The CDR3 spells CASSLDGVWGYTF. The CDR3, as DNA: TGTGCCAGCAGCTTAGATGGGGTCTGGGGCTACACCTTC.

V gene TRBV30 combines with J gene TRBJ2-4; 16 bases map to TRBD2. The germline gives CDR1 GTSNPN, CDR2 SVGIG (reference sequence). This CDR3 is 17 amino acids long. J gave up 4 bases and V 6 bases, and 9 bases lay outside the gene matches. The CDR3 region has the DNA TGTGCCTGCCTACCGGGACTAGCGGGAGGGGGGAAAAACATTCAGTACTTC. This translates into CACLPGLAGGGKNIQYF. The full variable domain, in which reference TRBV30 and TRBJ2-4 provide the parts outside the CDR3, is SQTIHQWPATLVQPVGSPLSLECTVEGTSNPNLYWYRQAAGRGLQLLFYSVGIGQISSEVPQNLSASRPQDRQFILSSKKLLLSDSGFYLCACLPGLAGGGKNIQYFGAGTRLSVL.

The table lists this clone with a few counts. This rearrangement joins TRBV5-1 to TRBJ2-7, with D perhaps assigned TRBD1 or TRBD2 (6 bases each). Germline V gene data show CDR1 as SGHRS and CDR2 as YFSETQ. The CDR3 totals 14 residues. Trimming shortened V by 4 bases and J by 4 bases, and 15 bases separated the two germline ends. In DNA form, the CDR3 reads TGCGCCAGCAGCCCTGAGGGGGGCAGGTACGAGCAGTACTTC. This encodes CASSPEGGRYEQYF.

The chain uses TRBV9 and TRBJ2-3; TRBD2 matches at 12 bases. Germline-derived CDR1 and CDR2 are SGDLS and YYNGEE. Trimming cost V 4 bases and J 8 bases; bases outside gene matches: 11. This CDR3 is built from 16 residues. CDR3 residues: CASSTSGLAGPVTQYF. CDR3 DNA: TGTGCCAGCAGCACAAGTGGACTAGCGGGACCGGTTACGCAGTATTTT.

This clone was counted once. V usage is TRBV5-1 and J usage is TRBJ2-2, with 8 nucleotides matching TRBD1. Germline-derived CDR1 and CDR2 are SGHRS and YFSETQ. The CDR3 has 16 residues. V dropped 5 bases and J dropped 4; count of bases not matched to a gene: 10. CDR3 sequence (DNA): TGCGCCAGCAGTTCCGACAGGGGTAGAAGCACCGGGGAGCTGTTTTTT. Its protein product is CASSSDRGRSTGELFF.